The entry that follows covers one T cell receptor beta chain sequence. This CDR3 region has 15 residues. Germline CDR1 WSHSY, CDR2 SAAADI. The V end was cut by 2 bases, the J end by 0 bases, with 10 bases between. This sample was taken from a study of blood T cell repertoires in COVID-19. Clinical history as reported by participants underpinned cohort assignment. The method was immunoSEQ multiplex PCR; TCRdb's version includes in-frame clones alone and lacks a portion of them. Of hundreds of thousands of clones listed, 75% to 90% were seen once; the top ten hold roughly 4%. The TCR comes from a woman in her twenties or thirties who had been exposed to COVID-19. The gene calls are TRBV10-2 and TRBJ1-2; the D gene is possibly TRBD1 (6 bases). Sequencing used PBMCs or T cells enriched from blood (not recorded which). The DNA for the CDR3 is TGCGCCAGCAGTGAGGGACAGTCCTCTAACTATGGCTACACCTTC. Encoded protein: CASSEGQSSNYGYTF.